The sequence of this TCR beta chain was determined in a study of blood T cells in healthy people across ages. General study results and limits: Without sorted subsets, naive and antigen-experienced compartments could not be conclusively compared. Roughly linear age-related decline in beta diversity appeared, significant by age around 40.

A word on this clonotype: Its specificity is not known.

Using a J-beta primer mix together with a sample-barcoded 5' primer, a second PCR was run for roughly 6 to 11 cycles. MiXCR, applied by TCRdb to the 5' RACE reads, yields one record per CDR3 protein. Of hundreds of thousands of distinct CDR3 sequences listed, approximately 30% were seen once; the top ten hold approximately 15%. The V gene's germline CDR1 is KGHSH and CDR2 LQKENI. V shed 3 bases, J shed 8 bases, and the junction held 6 bases outside the gene matches. The CDR3 is made up of 14 amino acids. This receptor was taken from an elderly woman in good health. The sequenced sample was blood. V and J are TRBV18 and TRBJ1-4; 7 positions agree with TRBD1. For the CDR3, the DNA is TGTGCCAGCTCACCCGGACAGGCTCCCGAAAAACTGTTTTTT. This codes for CASSPGQAPEKLFF. Full variable domain (missing parts from reference TRBV18 and TRBJ1-4): NAGVMQNPRHLVRRRGQEARLRCSPMKGHSHVYWYRQLPEEGLKFMVYLQKENIIDESGMPKERFSAEFPKEGPSILRIQQVVRGDSAAYFCASSPGQAPEKLFFGSGTQLSVL.